This T cell receptor (beta chain) was documented in a study of CD8 T cells in ankylosing spondylitis. General observations from the study: In ankylosing spondylitis blood, a motif of seven or eight highly homologous TCR beta variants appeared characteristic.

Germline CDR1 SGHDN, CDR2 FVKESK. Trimming took 1 base from V and 4 from J; bases not matched to a gene: 5. The CDR3 totals 16 residues. This clonotype has at least ten counts. Its specificity is unknown. TCRdb called the 5' RACE reads again in MiXCR, with one record for every CDR3 protein. The sample lists approximately 540,000 distinct CDR3 sequences; 10% to 15% were seen once. The receptor was derived from a male donor with ankylosing spondylitis. The gene calls are TRBV14 and TRBJ1-4; 8 bases match TRBD1. The sample consisted of blood, either unsorted or a sorted T cell fraction (not recorded which). The CDR3 DNA reads as TGTGCCAGCAGCCAAGCCGGACAGGGCCTTAATGAAAAACTGTTTTTT. Translating gives CASSQAGQGLNEKLFF.